Listed here are 26 T cell receptor beta chains from one sample, sequenced in a study of T cells in Graves' hyperthyroidism and ophthalmopathy (dated by TCRdb to the late 2010s). Library construction relied on multiplex PCR. Sequenced using an Illumina HiSeq 2000. TCR beta CDR3 regions were amplified from RNA transcripts. A first-round RT-PCR of the TCR CDR3 used the HTBI primer set with the Qiagen OneStep RT-PCR kit. TCRdb's own reprocessing of the public reads used fastp at Q25 and MiXCR and kept productive beta chains. When rows share a CDR3 protein, they turn into one entry using the most common DNA and genes. This sample gives more than 500,000 distinct CDR3 sequences in total; approximately 15% of them show up just once. The ten largest clones capture about 15% of the sample. Material: blood. The receptors were sampled from a middle-aged woman with Graves' hyperthyroidism.

There are many counts of this clonotype. This chain links TRBV7-8 with TRBJ2-3, with 13 positions matching TRBD2. This CDR3 is 16 amino acids long. Unmatched junction bases numbered 5, after V lost 5 bases and J lost 3 bases. Germline V CDR1 and CDR2: SGHVS, FQNEAQ. CDR3 residues: CASSEGLAGKTDTQYF. CDR3 nucleotides: TGTGCCAGCAGCGAGGGACTAGCGGGAAAGACAGATACGCAGTATTTT. Complete variable domain (other parts from reference TRBV7-8 and TRBJ2-3): GAGVSQSPRYKVAKRGQDVALRCDPISGHVSLFWYQQALGQGPEFLTYFQNEAQLDKSGLPSDRFFAERPEGSVSTLKIQRTQQEDSAVYLCASSEGLAGKTDTQYFGPGTRLTVL.

This clonotype was picked up many times. The rearrangement uses TRBV28 and TRBJ2-1; TRBD2 might be the D (6 bases). Germline-derived CDR1 and CDR2 are MDHEN and SYDVKM. The CDR3 has 13 amino acids. V was trimmed by 3 bases and J by 10 bases, leaving 13 bases between them. The CDR3 DNA reads TGTGCCAGCAGTTTCCGGGACTCAGGGGAGCAGTTCTTC. The encoded protein is CASSFRDSGEQFF.

This clonotype was counted many times. The chain joins TRBV29-1 to TRBJ1-1; D might be TRBD1 (6 bases). Germline CDR1 reads SQVTM; CDR2 reads ANQGSEA. The CDR3 is 13 amino acids. V dropped 7 bases and J dropped 0 bases, with 12 bases sitting between them. The CDR3 bases are TGCAGCGGAACGGGACACCTGAACACTGAAGCTTTCTTT. Amino acids: CSGTGHLNTEAFF.

This clonotype showed up just a few times. One end of the junction fails to match germline, which may point to a read error. The chain links TRBV20-1 to TRBJ2-1; D is unresolved. The germline V gene encodes CDR1 DFQATT and CDR2 SNEGSKA (reference sequence). The CDR3 extends over 14 amino acids. CDR3 DNA sequence: TGCAGTGCTAAGTACGGTAGCATCTACAATGAGCAGTCCTTC. Translated: CSAKYGSIYNEQSF.

This chain uses TRBV19 with TRBJ2-6; no definite D call. Germline V gene lookup returns CDR1 LNHDA and CDR2 SQIVND (reference sequence). Trimming stripped 8 bases from V and 4 bases from J, with 12 bases between. The CDR3 spans 14 residues. The CDR3 spells CASCDRGGANVLTF. The CDR3 bases are TGTGCCAGTTGCGACCGCGGCGGGGCCAACGTCCTGACTTTC.

The chain couples TRBV29-1 to TRBJ2-5, with 10 nucleotides matching TRBD2. Germline V gives CDR1 SQVTM, CDR2 ANQGSEA. The CDR3 spans 14 residues. The ends lost 5 bases at V and 5 bases at J; junction bases unmatched: 8. Written as DNA, the CDR3 is TGCAGCGTTTTATTCAGCGGGAGGGCGGAGACCCAGTACTTC. Its protein is CSVLFSGRAETQYF.

The rearrangement uses TRBV6-1 and TRBJ2-3, with 7 bases fitting TRBD2. Germline-derived CDR1 and CDR2 are MNHNS and SASEGT. The CDR3 runs 19 residues. The V segment lost 6 bases and the J segment 3 bases; nucleotides outside the gene matches: 21. This CDR3 is CASSPAGGGSGYPTDTQYF. The CDR3 nucleotides are TGTGCCAGCAGCCCCGCTGGGGGGGGATCGGGTTATCCTACAGATACGCAGTATTTT.

This clonotype came up a few times. One end of the junction does not line up with germline, which may come from a read error. The V gene is TRBV30, the J gene TRBJ2-7; 11 bases match TRBD1. The germline V gene has CDR1 GTSNPN and CDR2 SVGIG (reference sequence). There are 13 residues in the CDR3. CDR3 DNA: TGTGCCTGGGGTGTTGGGACAGGGGGCGAGCAGTACTTC. It codes for CAWGVGTGGEQYF. Together with reference TRBV30 and TRBJ2-7, the CDR3 gives the full variable domain: SQTIHQWPATLVQPVGSPLSLECTVEGTSNPNLYWYRQAAGRGLQLLFYSVGIGQISSEVPQNLSASRPQDRQFILSSKKLLLSDSGFYLCAWGVGTGGEQYFGPGTRLTVT.

Ten or more counts support this clonotype. The chain links TRBV12-3 or TRBV12-4 to TRBJ1-5, with unresolved D. The CDR3 is 15 residues long. Trimming left V 7 bases short and J 4 bases short, with 17 bases between. The CDR3 here is CASTSTAFPNQPQHF. The CDR3 bases are TGTGCCAGCACCTCGACCGCTTTTCCTAATCAGCCCCAGCATTTT.

This clonotype occurred a few times. V and J are TRBV27 and TRBJ2-1, with 7 bases that match TRBD2. The CDR3 has 15 amino acids. V lost 2 bases to trimming and J lost 4 bases; unmatched junction nucleotides: 5. Looked up from germline, CDR1 is MNHEY and CDR2 is SMNVEV (reference sequence). CDR3 in amino acids: CASSLAPGGYNEQFF. CDR3 nucleotide sequence: TGTGCCAGCAGTTTAGCCCCGGGGGGTTACAATGAGCAGTTCTTC.

This clonotype has ten or more counts. The rearrangement joins TRBV18 to TRBJ2-5, with a possible D match to TRBD1 (6 bases). The CDR3 sequence is 13 residues long. The V gene's germline CDR1 is KGHSH and CDR2 LQKENI. The V end lost 8 bases, the J end lost 2 bases, and 12 bases lay between the germline ends. The CDR3 sequence: CASSPGQQETQYF. CDR3 bases: TGTGCCAGCAGCCCAGGACAGCAAGAGACCCAGTACTTC. Together with reference TRBV18 and TRBJ2-5, the CDR3 gives the full variable domain: NAGVMQNPRHLVRRRGQEARLRCSPMKGHSHVYWYRQLPEEGLKFMVYLQKENIIDESGMPKERFSAEFPKEGPSILRIQQVVRGDSAAYFCASSPGQQETQYFGPGTRLLVL.

This clonotype was recorded at least ten times. The chain has TRBV11-3 and TRBJ2-3; no definite D call. This CDR3 region has 13 residues. Germline V gene lookup returns CDR1 SGHNT and CDR2 YENEEA. Trimming pared 0 bases from V and 3 bases from J, leaving 4 bases between. The CDR3 region has the DNA TGTGCCAGCAGCTTAGATCAGACAGATACGCAGTATTTT. Its protein product is CASSLDQTDTQYF.

This clonotype was picked up many times. The genes are TRBV15 and TRBJ1-1, with 7 bases that match TRBD1. The germline gives CDR1 LNHNV, CDR2 YYDKDF (reference sequence). The CDR3 is 14 residues long. V gave up 0 bases and J gave up 9 bases; unmatched junction bases: 7. DNA for the CDR3: TGTGCCACCAGCAGAGAGATGGACAGGATTCAAGCTTTCTTT. Protein: CATSREMDRIQAFF.

This clonotype was recorded many times. The V call is TRBV7-9, the J call TRBJ2-7, with TRBD2 identical over 7 bases. V was pared by 8 bases and J by 3 bases, with 10 bases of the junction left unmatched. Looked up from germline, CDR1 is SEHNR and CDR2 is FQNEAQ (reference sequence). This CDR3 is 14 amino acids long. CDR3 sequence: CASVGAGVFYEQYF. The DNA of the CDR3 is TGTGCCAGCGTTGGGGCGGGGGTCTTCTACGAGCAGTACTTC.

This clonotype was picked up many times. The chain carries TRBV5-1 and TRBJ2-3; TRBD2 might be the D (6 bases). Germline values: CDR1 SGHRS, CDR2 YFSETQ. The V and J ends lost 4 bases and 4 bases respectively, with 25 bases between them. The CDR3 is made up of 18 amino acids. The CDR3 region is CASSTPGWGGTDPDTQYF. CDR3 in DNA: TGCGCCAGCAGCACCCCCGGCTGGGGAGGTACGGACCCAGATACGCAGTATTTT.

This clonotype was seen many times. V and J are TRBV18 and TRBJ1-5; 9 bases line up with TRBD1. V was pared by 2 bases and J by 0 bases, with 8 bases of the junction left unmatched. The CDR3 is made up of 18 amino acids. Germline CDR1 is KGHSH and CDR2 is LQKENI. The CDR3 loop is CASSPGQGIAGSNQPQHF. In DNA, the CDR3 is TGTGCCAGCTCACCAGGACAGGGGATAGCAGGTAGCAATCAGCCCCAGCATTTT. The variable domain in full, completed from reference TRBV18 and TRBJ1-5, reads NAGVMQNPRHLVRRRGQEARLRCSPMKGHSHVYWYRQLPEEGLKFMVYLQKENIIDESGMPKERFSAEFPKEGPSILRIQQVVRGDSAAYFCASSPGQGIAGSNQPQHFGDGTRLSIL.

Ten or more counts support this clonotype. The V gene is TRBV20-1, the J gene TRBJ2-5; 8 positions match TRBD1. CDR3 size: 13 residues. V trimming: 5 bases; J trimming: 3 bases; junction bases outside the gene matches: 5. Germline V lookup: CDR1 DFQATT, CDR2 SNEGSKA (reference sequence). This CDR3 reads CSAPETGEETQYF. The CDR3 nucleotides are TGCAGTGCTCCCGAGACAGGGGAAGAGACCCAGTACTTC.

The chain links TRBV7-9 to TRBJ1-1; TRBD1 agrees at 7 bases. CDR3 length equals 16 residues. Germline CDR1 is SEHNR and CDR2 is FQNEAQ (reference sequence). The J segment lost 1 base and the V segment lost 4 bases, leaving 9 bases of the junction unmatched. CDR3 protein: CASSSPPGQRNTEAFF. DNA for the CDR3: TGTGCCAGCAGCTCGCCCCCGGGACAGCGGAACACTGAAGCTTTCTTT.

This chain joins TRBV24-1 and TRBJ2-3; D is possibly TRBD2 (5 bases). V was clipped by 3 bases and J by 2 bases, with 17 bases between them. There are 17 residues in the CDR3. Germline CDR1 reads KGHDR; CDR2 reads SFDVKD. As DNA, the CDR3 is TGTGCCACCAGTGATCCCCGGGATTTCCGCTACACAGATACGCAGTATTTT. This gives the protein CATSDPRDFRYTDTQYF.

J is TRBJ2-5 and V is TRBV4-1, with D possibly being TRBD1 or TRBD2 (5 bases each). The V gene lost 6 bases and the J gene lost 3 bases, with 14 bases spanning the gap. Germline V gene sequence: CDR1 MGHRA, CDR2 YSYEKL. The CDR3 contains 14 residues. The CDR3 DNA is TGCGCCAGCAGATACCTGTTGGGGGAAGAGACCCAGTACTTC. It translates to CASRYLLGEETQYF.

The V gene is TRBV18, the J gene TRBJ1-5; tentative D call: TRBD1 (5 bases). Germline-derived CDR1 and CDR2 are KGHSH and LQKENI. V was shortened by 7 bases and J by 2 bases, with 9 bases between the two germline ends. This CDR3 contains 13 residues. CDR3 sequence reads: CASCRARNQPQHF. The DNA for the CDR3 is TGTGCCAGCTGCAGGGCTCGCAATCAGCCCCAGCATTTT.

A word on this clonotype: The junction differs from germline at one of its ends, possibly a read error. The gene calls are TRBV2 and TRBJ1-6; possible D gene TRBD1, 5 bases. The V gene's germline CDR1 is SNHLY and CDR2 FYNNEI. The CDR3 covers 12 residues. Here the CDR3 reads CARRADSSPLHF. The CDR3 bases are TGTGCCCGCAGGGCAGATTCTTCACCCCTCCACTTT.

The chain couples TRBV12-3 or TRBV12-4 to TRBJ2-1; TRBD2 matches at 8 bases. With 3 bases clipped from V and 7 bases from J, the junction kept 8 bases outside the gene matches. This CDR3 comprises 15 residues. The CDR3 loop reads CASSFGKSGRNEQFF. As DNA, the CDR3 is TGTGCCAGCAGTTTCGGGAAAAGCGGGAGAAATGAGCAGTTCTTC.

This clonotype has at least ten counts. This chain connects TRBV6-1 to TRBJ2-7; D call uncertain. Trimming cost V 5 bases and J 2 bases, with 10 bases left between them. The length of the CDR3 is 13 residues. Germline CDR1 reads MNHNS; CDR2 reads SASEGT. The CDR3 sequence is CASSRGTAYEQYF. Here the CDR3 DNA reads TGTGCCAGCAGTAGAGGTACAGCCTACGAGCAGTACTTC.

This clonotype was counted between two and nine times. The chain recombines TRBV6-2 or TRBV6-3 with TRBJ1-1; D is unresolved. Germline lookup yields CDR1 MNHEY and CDR2 SVGEGT. This CDR3 is 12 amino acids long. Trimming removed 7 bases from V and 7 bases from J, with 13 bases in between. CDR3 sequence (DNA): TGTGCCAGCACCCTTTGGACGGGTGAAGCTTTCTTT. The encoded protein is CASTLWTGEAFF.

This chain uses TRBV19 with TRBJ1-2; possible D gene TRBD1, 5 bases. Trimming removed 10 bases at V and 3 bases at J, with 15 bases between. The CDR3 covers 13 residues. Germline CDR1 LNHDA, CDR2 SQIVND (reference sequence). CDR3 amino acids: CATRGGTHYGYTF. CDR3 coding DNA: TGTGCCACTCGTGGAGGGACGCACTATGGCTACACCTTC.